Following are 27 T cell receptor beta chains from one sample sequenced in a study of cytomegalovirus exposure and HLA in healthy donors. PCR employed 60 Vbeta and 13 Jbeta primers. The assay was immunoSEQ multiplex PCR, and TCRdb's table has in-frame clones only and misses some. The table lists more than 130,000 clones, 78% of them singletons. Sequenced: PBMCs. The receptors were sampled from a male donor in good health and CMV-seronegative.

The chain couples TRBV27 to TRBJ1-2, with D perhaps matching TRBD1 (5 bases). The germline V and J ends were trimmed by 1 base and 6 bases, with 15 bases remaining between them. The V gene's germline CDR1 is MNHEY and CDR2 SMNVEV (reference sequence). The length of the CDR3 is 15 residues. DNA for the CDR3: TGTGCCAGCAGTTTATTCGCCCCAGGGTCTCATGGCTACACCTTC. Encoded protein: CASSLFAPGSHGYTF.

J is TRBJ2-3 and V is TRBV9, with a tentative D call TRBD2 (6 bases). Between the trimmed V and J ends, which lost 2 bases and 0 bases, there was a span of 19 bases. CDR3 size: 18 residues. CDR1 SGDLS and CDR2 YYNGEE come from the germline V gene. The CDR3 spells CASSVTPLGGASTDTQYF. CDR3 coding DNA: TGTGCCAGCAGCGTCACCCCCCTTGGCGGGGCCAGCACAGATACGCAGTATTTT.

The rearrangement uses TRBV30 and TRBJ2-2; tentative D call: TRBD2 (6 bases). V lost 0 bases and J lost 1, with 12 bases in between. Germline loops: CDR1 GTSNPN, CDR2 SVGIG (reference sequence). This CDR3 is built from 16 residues. CDR3 coding DNA: TGTGCCTGGAGTGTACAGGCGGGACGGAACACCGGGGAGCTGTTTTTT. It yields the protein CAWSVQAGRNTGELFF.

This sequence joins TRBV7-8 and TRBJ2-7; tentatively, D is TRBD2 (6 bases). In germline, CDR1 is SGHVS, CDR2 FQNEAQ. The CDR3 totals 15 residues. The V end lost 3 bases, the J end lost 3 bases, and 15 bases lay between the germline ends. CDR3 nucleotide sequence: TGTGCCAGCAGCTTCGGACTACCCACGATCTACGAGCAGTACTTC. It translates to CASSFGLPTIYEQYF.

V and J are TRBV6-6 and TRBJ1-2; D gene ambiguous. The CDR3 totals 15 residues. CDR1 and CDR2 (germline): MNHNY, SVGAGI (reference sequence). V lost 2 bases and J lost 3, with 13 bases in between. DNA of the CDR3: TGTGCCAGCAGTTACGTCGGCGCGGCAGACTATGGCTACACCTTC. Translation: CASSYVGAADYGYTF.

The sample holds one count of this clone. This chain joins TRBV5-4 and TRBJ1-1, with TRBD1 matching over 8 bases. Germline V gene sequence: CDR1 SGHNT, CDR2 YYREEE (reference sequence). The CDR3 has 12 residues. V lost 0 bases to trimming and J lost 11 bases; unmatched junction nucleotides: 3. CDR3 coding DNA: TGTGCCAGCAGCTTGGCCGACAGGGGTGCTTTCTTT. Protein product: CASSLADRGAFF.

The chain has TRBV27 and TRBJ2-2, with 7 bases that match TRBD2. V was pared by 3 bases and J by 6 bases, with 7 bases of the junction left unmatched. Germline V CDR1 and CDR2: MNHEY, SMNVEV (reference sequence). The CDR3 sequence is 15 residues long. CDR3 protein: CASSLGRDRSGELFF. CDR3 DNA: TGTGCCAGCAGTTTGGGGAGGGATCGATCCGGGGAGCTGTTTTTT.

The rearrangement links TRBV7-6 to TRBJ2-2; 7 nucleotides match TRBD1. The CDR3 contains 15 residues. The trim removed 6 bases at V and 7 bases at J, leaving 11 bases unmatched. The germline gives CDR1 SGHVS, CDR2 FNYEAQ. The DNA for the CDR3 is TGTGCCAGCAGACTCGGACAGGACAGAGGCGGGGAGCTGTTTTTT. It is translated as CASRLGQDRGGELFF.

The chain uses TRBV12-5 and TRBJ1-3, with D possibly matching TRBD1 (5 bases). The CDR3 has 14 amino acids. The germline gives CDR1 LGHNT, CDR2 FRNRAP. The ends were cut back, 5 bases at V and 0 bases at J, with 8 bases in the middle. In DNA form, the CDR3 reads TGTGCTAGTGGTCCCGACAGCTCTGGAAACACCATATATTTT. Encoded protein: CASGPDSSGNTIYF.

This chain connects TRBV5-6 to TRBJ1-3; 7 bases agree with TRBD1. The CDR3 contains 14 residues. V lost 4 bases, J lost 2 bases, and 3 bases stayed unmatched. Germline CDR1 SGHDT, CDR2 YYEEEE. CDR3 in DNA: TGTGCCAGCAGCGATGACAGGGCTGGAAACACCATATATTTT. It specifies CASSDDRAGNTIYF.

This rearrangement joins TRBV27 to TRBJ1-1, with 9 bases fitting TRBD1. V lost 5 bases, J lost 4 bases, and 11 bases stayed unmatched. CDR1 MNHEY and CDR2 SMNVEV come from the germline V gene (reference sequence). The CDR3 extends over 16 amino acids. CDR3 in DNA: TGTGCCAGCAGTCAACGTCCCGGGACAGGGTTCACTGAAGCTTTCTTT. It encodes CASSQRPGTGFTEAFF.

J is TRBJ2-7 and V is TRBV7-8; the match to TRBD2 covers 12 bases. The CDR3 runs 17 residues. Germline assignment: CDR1 SGHVS and CDR2 FQNEAQ. V trimming: 1 base; J trimming: 0 bases; junction bases outside the gene matches: 4. CDR3 DNA sequence: TGTGCCAGCAGCTTAGGACTAGCGGGAGTTAACTCCTACGAGCAGTACTTC. Residues: CASSLGLAGVNSYEQYF.

The chain couples TRBV2 to TRBJ1-1, with D maybe TRBD1 (6 bases). Trimming shortened V by 8 bases and J by 4 bases, and 17 bases separated the two germline ends. This CDR3 is built from 14 residues. Germline CDR1 reads SNHLY; CDR2 reads FYNNEI. CDR3 region: CASQEGGVGTEAFF. The CDR3 bases are TGTGCCAGCCAGGAGGGGGGGGTGGGCACTGAAGCTTTCTTT.

This clone occurred once. This chain uses TRBV7-3 with TRBJ2-7; perhaps TRBD1 as D (6 bases). V was trimmed by 5 bases and J by 11 bases, leaving 16 bases between them. This CDR3 is 12 amino acids long. Germline loops: CDR1 SGHTA, CDR2 FQGTGA. The CDR3 loop reads CASSRRNRAEYF. The CDR3 DNA reads as TGTGCCAGCAGCCGCCGAAACAGGGCCGAGTACTTC.

This clone was seen once. The rearrangement links TRBV27 to TRBJ2-7; 7 nucleotides line up with TRBD1. After removal of 5 bases from V and 6 bases from J, the junction contained 13 bases not matched to a gene. The CDR3 runs 15 residues. Germline V gene lookup returns CDR1 MNHEY and CDR2 SMNVEV (reference sequence). CDR3 coding DNA: TGTGCCAGCAGTCTGACAGGGATGGGTTGGGGCGAGCAGTACTTC. Its translation: CASSLTGMGWGEQYF.

The chain links TRBV6-4 to TRBJ1-2; TRBD1 might be the D (6 bases). V was pared by 10 bases and J by 3 bases, with 15 bases between. Germline V gene data show CDR1 as MRHNA and CDR2 as SNTAGT. CDR3 length: 13 residues. CDR3 sequence: CATSPGGDYGYTF. In DNA form, the CDR3 reads TGTGCCACCAGCCCTGGGGGCGACTATGGCTACACCTTC.

The chain links TRBV7-8 to TRBJ2-5; TRBD2 aligns across 13 bases. Germline V gene sequence: CDR1 SGHVS, CDR2 FQNEAQ. The CDR3 spans 18 residues. J was trimmed by 2 bases and V by 5 bases; bases with no gene match: 11. CDR3 bases: TGTGCCAGCAGCCCTTCGGGACTAGCGGGGCCTGCACAAGAGACCCAGTACTTC. Protein: CASSPSGLAGPAQETQYF. Full variable domain (outside the CDR3, taken from reference TRBV7-8 and TRBJ2-5): GAGVSQSPRYKVAKRGQDVALRCDPISGHVSLFWYQQALGQGPEFLTYFQNEAQLDKSGLPSDRFFAERPEGSVSTLKIQRTQQEDSAVYLCASSPSGLAGPAQETQYFGPGTRLLVL.

V is TRBV27 and J is TRBJ1-1; perhaps TRBD1 as D (6 bases). The germline CDR1 and CDR2 sequences are MNHEY and SMNVEV (reference sequence). CDR3 size: 14 residues. Trimming pared 6 bases from V and 2 bases from J, leaving 13 bases between. Here the CDR3 reads CASRRGTLNTEAFF. CDR3 coding DNA: TGTGCCAGCAGGAGAGGGACACTTAACACTGAAGCTTTCTTT.

On this clone itself: One junction end does not reproduce the germline sequence, and a read error may be involved. This chain joins TRBV15 and TRBJ2-1; TRBD2 matches at 7 bases. CDR1 is LNHNV and CDR2 is YYDKDF in the germline V gene (reference sequence). The CDR3 is made up of 16 amino acids. The CDR3: CAPSRGGMGGGNEQFF. In DNA form, the CDR3 reads TGTGCCCCCAGCAGAGGCGGTATGGGGGGAGGGAATGAGCAGTTCTTC.

J is TRBJ2-5 and V is TRBV5-1; 10 bases are shared with TRBD1. The CDR3 extends over 14 amino acids. V lost 5 bases and J lost 5; bases outside the gene matches: 6. Germline-derived CDR1 and CDR2 are SGHRS and YFSETQ. The CDR3, as DNA: TGCGCCAGCAGTCGACAGGGGGCTGGGGAGACCCAGTACTTC. It yields the protein CASSRQGAGETQYF.

V is TRBV7-2 and J is TRBJ2-7, with 9 nucleotides matching TRBD2. This CDR3 region has 16 residues. CDR1 SGHTA and CDR2 FQGNSA come from the germline V gene. The V gene end was trimmed by 1 base and the J gene end by 2 bases; junction bases not matched to a gene: 6. The CDR3 reads CASSLDLAGVPYEQYF. In DNA form, the CDR3 reads TGTGCCAGCAGCTTAGATTTAGCGGGGGTACCCTACGAGCAGTACTTC.

The V gene is TRBV30, the J gene TRBJ1-6, with a possible D match to TRBD1 (5 bases). CDR1 is GTSNPN, CDR2 SVGIG, per germline (reference sequence). The CDR3 runs 16 residues. Trimming removed 4 bases at V and 10 bases at J, with 23 bases between. In DNA, the CDR3 is TGTGCCTGGATTCCAGGCAGCCTCGTCGGGGGGTCACCCCTCCACTTT. Encoded protein: CAWIPGSLVGGSPLHF.

This clone was detected a few times. The chain combines TRBV7-8 with TRBJ2-5, with TRBD2 matching 7 bases. Germline V gene sequence: CDR1 SGHVS, CDR2 FQNEAQ. This CDR3 is 15 amino acids long. V gave up 5 bases and J gave up 1 base; unmatched junction bases: 7. This CDR3 reads CASSPMGGTQETQYF. The CDR3 region has the DNA TGTGCCAGCAGCCCAATGGGGGGGACCCAAGAGACCCAGTACTTC.

The rearrangement joins TRBV5-4 to TRBJ1-1; D possibly corresponds to TRBD1 (5 bases). The V and J ends lost 4 bases and 6 bases respectively, with 22 bases between them. The CDR3 totals 16 residues. The germline CDR1 and CDR2 sequences are SGHNT and YYREEE (reference sequence). In DNA, the CDR3 is TGTGCCAGCAGCACCCCAAAAACAGGATCTCAGGCTGAAGCTTTCTTT. Translation gives CASSTPKTGSQAEAFF.

The chain employs TRBV4-1 and TRBJ2-3, with TRBD2 matching over 10 bases. Germline loops: CDR1 MGHRA, CDR2 YSYEKL. The ends lost 4 bases at V and 5 bases at J; junction bases unmatched: 9. There are 16 residues in the CDR3. The CDR3 protein is CASSPGLANGIDTQYF. For the CDR3, the DNA is TGCGCCAGCAGCCCGGGACTAGCGAATGGTATAGATACGCAGTATTTT.

The chain uses TRBV6-1 and TRBJ1-2; possibly TRBD1 for D (6 bases). Per the germline V gene, CDR1 is MNHNS and CDR2 is SASEGT. The CDR3 runs to 15 residues. V was pared by 0 bases and J by 4 bases, with 12 bases between. The CDR3 DNA reads TGTGCCAGCAGTGAAGCGTTAGGACAGTTCTATGGCTACACCTTC. It specifies CASSEALGQFYGYTF.

The V and J genes are TRBV9 and TRBJ1-2; TRBD1 matches at 9 bases. Per germline, CDR1 SGDLS and CDR2 YYNGEE. The trim removed 3 bases at V and 2 bases at J, leaving 5 bases unmatched. This CDR3 has 15 amino acids. The CDR3 DNA follows: TGTGCCAGCAGCGGTAGACAGGGGGGCAACTATGGCTACACCTTC. Translation: CASSGRQGGNYGYTF.